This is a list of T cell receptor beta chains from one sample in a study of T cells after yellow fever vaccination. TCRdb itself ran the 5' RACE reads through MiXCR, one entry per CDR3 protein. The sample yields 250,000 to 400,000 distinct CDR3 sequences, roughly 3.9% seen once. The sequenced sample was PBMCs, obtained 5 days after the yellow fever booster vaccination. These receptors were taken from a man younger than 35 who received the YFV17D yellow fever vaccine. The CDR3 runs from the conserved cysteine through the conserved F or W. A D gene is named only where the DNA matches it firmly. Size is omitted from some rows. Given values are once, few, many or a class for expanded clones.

CDR3 protein: CATQDSSGGETQYF; CDR3 DNA: TGTGCCACCCAAGACAGCTCCGGTGGGGAGACCCAGTACTTC; D gene: .; V gene: TRBV12-3/TRBV12-4; J gene: TRBJ2-5; clone size: few
CDR3 protein: CASSDDRAFGYTF; CDR3 DNA: TGTGCCAGCAGTGATGACAGGGCATTTGGCTACACCTTC; D gene: TRBD1; V gene: TRBV6-2/TRBV6-3; J gene: TRBJ1-2; clone size: many
CDR3 protein: CASSSARISTLNTEAFF; CDR3 DNA: TGCGCCAGCAGCTCGGCGAGAATTTCTACACTGAACACTGAAGCTTTCTTT; D gene: .; V gene: TRBV5-1; J gene: TRBJ1-1; clone size: few
CDR3 protein: CASSWDRGSFSNQPQHF; CDR3 DNA: TGCGCCAGCAGCTGGGACAGGGGAAGTTTTAGCAATCAGCCCCAGCATTTT; D gene: TRBD1; V gene: TRBV4-1; J gene: TRBJ1-5; clone size: .
CDR3 protein: CASSFSVVGGTDTQYF; CDR3 DNA: TGTGCCAGCAGTTTTTCAGTAGTCGGCGGCACAGATACGCAGTATTTT; D gene: .; V gene: TRBV28; J gene: TRBJ2-3; clone size: .
CDR3 protein: CSAEQVTDTQYF; CDR3 DNA: TGCAGTGCAGAGCAGGTCACAGATACGCAGTATTTT; D gene: .; V gene: TRBV20-1; J gene: TRBJ2-3; clone size: many
CDR3 protein: CASSQSTDTQYF; CDR3 DNA: TGTGCCAGCAGTCAGAGCACAGATACGCAGTATTTT; D gene: .; V gene: TRBV6-2/TRBV6-3; J gene: TRBJ2-3; clone size: many
CDR3 protein: CASRSLDERGKETQYF; CDR3 DNA: TGTGCCAGCCGGTCCCTGGATGAGCGGGGGAAAGAGACCCAGTACTTC; D gene: TRBD2; V gene: TRBV5-6; J gene: TRBJ2-5; clone size: .
CDR3 protein: CASSKDPGQPQHF; CDR3 DNA: TGTGCCAGCAGCAAGGACCCTGGCCAGCCCCAGCATTTT; D gene: .; V gene: TRBV5-5; J gene: TRBJ1-5; clone size: .
CDR3 protein: CATRPGLSSYEQYF; CDR3 DNA: TGTGCCACCCGCCCGGGACTCAGCTCCTACGAGCAGTACTTC; D gene: .; V gene: TRBV15; J gene: TRBJ2-7; clone size: few
CDR3 protein: CASTGRGLGGELFF; CDR3 DNA: TGTGCCAGCACCGGGCGGGGCTTGGGCGGGGAGCTGTTTTTT; D gene: .; V gene: TRBV2; J gene: TRBJ2-2; clone size: .